Listed here are 3 T cell receptor beta chains from one sample, sequenced in a study of blood T cells in healthy people across ages. Primers used in a second PCR of about 6 to 11 cycles were a sample-barcoded 5' primer and a J-beta primer mix. MiXCR, run by TCRdb on the 5' RACE reads, gives a single entry per CDR3 protein. The profile covers about 1.1 million distinct CDR3 sequences, with less than 45% appearing a single time and about 12% taken by the ten largest. Sequenced material: blood. Receptors were obtained from a man between 18 and 29 years old in good health.

This clonotype was observed a handful of times. The chain links TRBV6-5 to TRBJ1-5; 7 nucleotides align to TRBD1. Unmatched junction bases numbered 2, after V lost 0 bases and J lost 3 bases. Germline CDR1 reads MNHEY; CDR2 reads SVGAGI. The CDR3 totals 15 residues. In DNA, the CDR3 is TGTGCCAGCAGTTACTCCACAGGGGCCAATCAGCCCCAGCATTTT. This codes for CASSYSTGANQPQHF.

This clonotype was picked up one time. This rearrangement joins TRBV27 to TRBJ1-2; weak D call: TRBD1 (5 bases). The germline V gene has CDR1 MNHEY and CDR2 SMNVEV (reference sequence). Deletions cut 2 bases from V and 7 bases from J, with 11 bases between. This CDR3 has 13 amino acids. The CDR3 DNA sequence: TGTGCCAGCAGTTTACGGAAGGGGTTTGGCTACACCTTC. Its translation: CASSLRKGFGYTF.

The chain couples TRBV6-2 or TRBV6-3 to TRBJ2-7; tentatively, D is TRBD1 (6 bases). The CDR3 runs to 13 residues. V lost 4 bases to trimming and J lost 5 bases, with 12 bases between them. Germline V gives CDR1 MNHEY, CDR2 SVGEGT. The CDR3 DNA is TGTGCCAGCAGTTTTAACAGGGCCCACGAGCAGTACTTC. It specifies CASSFNRAHEQYF.